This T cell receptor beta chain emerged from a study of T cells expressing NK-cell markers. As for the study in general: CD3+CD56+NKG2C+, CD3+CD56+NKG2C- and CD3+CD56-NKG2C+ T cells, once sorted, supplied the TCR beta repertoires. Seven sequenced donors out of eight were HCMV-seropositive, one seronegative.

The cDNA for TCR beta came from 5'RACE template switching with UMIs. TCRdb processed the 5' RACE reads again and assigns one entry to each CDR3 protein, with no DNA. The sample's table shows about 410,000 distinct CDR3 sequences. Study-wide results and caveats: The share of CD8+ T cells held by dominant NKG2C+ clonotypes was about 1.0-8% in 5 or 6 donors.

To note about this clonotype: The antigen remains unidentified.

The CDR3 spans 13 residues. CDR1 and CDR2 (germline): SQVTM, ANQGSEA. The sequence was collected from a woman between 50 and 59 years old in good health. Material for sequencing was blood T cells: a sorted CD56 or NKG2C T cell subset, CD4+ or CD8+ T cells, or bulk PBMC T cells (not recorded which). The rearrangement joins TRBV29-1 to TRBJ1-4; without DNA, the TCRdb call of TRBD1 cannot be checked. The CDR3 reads CSAERGPGEKLFF.